These 32 T cell receptor beta chains came from one sample sequenced in a study of cytomegalovirus exposure and HLA in healthy donors. The primer mix had 60 Vbeta and 13 Jbeta primers. Assay used: immunoSEQ multiplex PCR; TCRdb lists only in-frame clones, some missing. The sample has 130,000 to 150,000 clones; 82% are singletons. The sequenced sample was PBMCs. These receptors were collected from a man under 40 in good health and CMV-seropositive.

V and J are TRBV6-1 and TRBJ2-7; 12 bases fit TRBD2. The ends lost 1 base at V and 0 bases at J; junction bases unmatched: 4. The CDR3 runs to 17 residues. Germline lookup yields CDR1 MNHNS and CDR2 SASEGT. DNA of the CDR3: TGTGCCAGCAGTGAAGGACTAGCGGGAGCTATCTCCTACGAGCAGTACTTC. It is translated as CASSEGLAGAISYEQYF.

The chain uses TRBV9 and TRBJ1-2; the D is unclear. The V end was cut by 1 base, the J end by 4 bases, with 5 bases between. Germline V gene data show CDR1 as SGDLS and CDR2 as YYNGEE. The CDR3 totals 12 residues. The chain's CDR3 is CASSVPTYGYTF. The CDR3 DNA sequence: TGTGCCAGCAGCGTACCTACCTATGGCTACACCTTC.

V and J are TRBV28 and TRBJ2-3; 7 bases align to TRBD1. CDR1 is MDHEN, CDR2 SYDVKM, per germline. The CDR3 consists of 12 residues. V shed 6 bases and J 5 bases; nucleotides not matched to a gene: 2. The CDR3 nucleotides read TGTGCCAGCAGAACAGGGGTAGATACGCAGTATTTT. It specifies CASRTGVDTQYF.

The V gene is TRBV9, the J gene TRBJ2-2; no firm D call. The CDR3 consists of 15 residues. V was clipped by 0 bases and J by 0 bases, with 6 bases between them. Germline V gene lookup returns CDR1 SGDLS and CDR2 YYNGEE. The CDR3 DNA is TGTGCCAGCAGCGTAGGGCACCCGAACACCGGGGAGCTGTTTTTT. As protein: CASSVGHPNTGELFF.

The chain couples TRBV7-2 to TRBJ1-1; the D gene is possibly TRBD1 (5 bases). Per the germline V gene, CDR1 is SGHTA and CDR2 is FQGNSA. Trimming took off 5 bases at V and 2 bases at J, with 21 bases between the two ends. The CDR3 has 17 amino acids. The CDR3 spells CASSASIVWDLNTEAFF. The CDR3 DNA sequence: TGTGCCAGCAGCGCTAGCATCGTCTGGGACTTAAACACTGAAGCTTTCTTT.

The chain couples TRBV28 to TRBJ1-5, with D unclear. CDR1 and CDR2 (germline): MDHEN, SYDVKM. CDR3 length equals 12 residues. The V end was cut by 5 bases, the J end by 7 bases, with 9 bases between. CDR3 bases: TGTGCCAGCAGTCCTCCCTACCAGCCCCAGCATTTT. Translation gives CASSPPYQPQHF.

This chain uses TRBV27 with TRBJ2-2; 7 nucleotides match TRBD2. CDR3 size: 18 residues. Per germline, CDR1 MNHEY and CDR2 SMNVEV (reference sequence). Trimming at V came to 6 bases and at J to 2 bases, leaving 15 bases not matched to a gene. The CDR3 protein is CASSLGVLGGSNTGELFF. The CDR3 DNA reads as TGTGCCAGCAGCCTAGGGGTTCTGGGGGGGTCTAACACCGGGGAGCTGTTTTTT.

The chain carries TRBV7-9 and TRBJ1-3; 8 positions agree with TRBD1. Per the germline V gene, CDR1 is SEHNR and CDR2 is FQNEAQ (reference sequence). V gave up 4 bases and J gave up 1 base; unmatched junction bases: 3. This CDR3 has 15 amino acids. The CDR3 loop reads CASSSDRASGNTIYF. The DNA of the CDR3 is TGTGCCAGCAGCTCGGACAGGGCGTCTGGAAACACCATATATTTT.

The gene calls are TRBV11-2 and TRBJ2-1; 15 bases are a match to TRBD2. V lost 4 bases and J lost 1; bases outside the gene matches: 5. Germline V gene lookup returns CDR1 SGHAT and CDR2 FQNNGV. The CDR3 covers 18 residues. In DNA form, the CDR3 reads TGTGCCAGCAGCTCTCCGGGACTAGCGGGGGGTTCCTACAATGAGCAGTTCTTC. As protein: CASSSPGLAGGSYNEQFF.

The rearrangement joins TRBV4-3 to TRBJ2-2, with D hard to call. The CDR3 covers 16 residues. V was clipped by 0 bases and J by 3 bases, with 11 bases between them. Per the germline V gene, CDR1 is LGHNA and CDR2 is YSLEER. The CDR3: CASSQDHPTDTGELFF. The CDR3 nucleotides are TGCGCCAGCAGCCAAGATCATCCTACGGACACCGGGGAGCTGTTTTTT.

About this clone: At one end, the junction sequence differs from germline, possibly due to a read error. The V gene is TRBV7-9, the J gene TRBJ1-1; D uncertain. The length of the CDR3 is 9 residues. The germline V gene encodes CDR1 SEHNR and CDR2 FQNEAQ (reference sequence). CDR3 nucleotide sequence: TGTTCCAGCAGCCCAAAAGCTTTCTTT. Residues: CSSSPKAFF.

In this sample, this clone turned up a few times. The chain has TRBV20-1 and TRBJ1-1; D is perhaps TRBD1 (6 bases). From germline, CDR1 is DFQATT and CDR2 SNEGSKA (reference sequence). This CDR3 has 11 residues. The V and J ends lost 6 bases and 1 base respectively, with 6 bases between them. The CDR3 sequence: CSARGNTEAFF. CDR3 sequence (DNA): TGCAGTGCCAGGGGGAACACTGAAGCTTTCTTT.

This sequence joins TRBV30 and TRBJ2-2, with a weak D call TRBD1 (6 bases). CDR1 and CDR2 (germline): GTSNPN, SVGIG (reference sequence). Trimming cost V 7 bases and J 5 bases, with 20 bases left between them. The CDR3 has 15 residues. The CDR3 bases are TGTGCCTTTCAACGACCGGGACACACGACCGGGGAGCTGTTTTTT. As protein: CAFQRPGHTTGELFF.

V and J are TRBV5-6 and TRBJ2-7; D is uncertain. The V end lost 4 bases, the J end lost 7 bases, and 9 bases lay between the germline ends. CDR1 SGHDT and CDR2 YYEEEE come from the germline V gene. This CDR3 spans 11 amino acids. CDR3 nucleotides: TGTGCCAGCAGCACCGTCCAGGAGCAGTACTTC. As protein: CASSTVQEQYF.

This chain joins TRBV9 and TRBJ2-4; 8 bases are a match to TRBD1. The CDR3 sequence is 15 residues long. V trimming: 2 bases; J trimming: 0 bases; junction bases outside the gene matches: 1. The germline V gene has CDR1 SGDLS and CDR2 YYNGEE. CDR3 sequence: CASSVGTGAKNIQYF. CDR3 sequence (DNA): TGTGCCAGCAGCGTCGGGACAGGAGCCAAAAACATTCAGTACTTC.

The CDR3 sequence: CASKGQAQNQPQHF. CDR3 DNA: TGTGCCAGCAAGGGGCAGGCACAAAATCAGCCCCAGCATTTT. The rearrangement links TRBV2 to TRBJ1-5; tentatively, D is TRBD1 (5 bases). Germline CDR1 is SNHLY and CDR2 is FYNNEI. The CDR3 is 14 residues long. Deletions cut 7 bases from V and 4 bases from J, with 14 bases between.

This clone was found once. The V gene is TRBV7-9, the J gene TRBJ2-7; no clear D gene. In germline, CDR1 is SEHNR, CDR2 FQNEAQ (reference sequence). Trimming took off 5 bases at V and 6 bases at J, with 17 bases between the two ends. This CDR3 has 14 residues. This CDR3 reads CASSRFSSQSEQYF. The CDR3 coding sequence is TGTGCCAGCAGCCGGTTTAGTTCTCAAAGCGAGCAGTACTTC.

This clone was detected a few times. The CDR3 sequence is CASSQAGAPEQFF. Written as DNA, the CDR3 is TGCGCCAGCAGCCAAGCGGGAGCTCCTGAGCAGTTCTTC. The V gene is TRBV4-1, the J gene TRBJ2-1; D perhaps matches TRBD2 (6 bases). Germline assignment: CDR1 MGHRA and CDR2 YSYEKL. The CDR3 has 13 residues. The germline V and J ends were trimmed by 1 base and 9 bases, with 10 bases remaining between them.

This chain connects TRBV7-9 to TRBJ1-2; 8 nucleotides agree with TRBD1. Germline assignment: CDR1 SEHNR and CDR2 FQNEAQ (reference sequence). The CDR3 is 15 amino acids. J lost 3 bases, V lost 1 base, and 4 bases had no gene match. In DNA form, the CDR3 reads TGTGCCAGCAGCTTAGAGGCAGGGGGCCACTATGGCTACACCTTC. Encoded protein: CASSLEAGGHYGYTF.

Concerning this clone: At one end, the junction sequence differs from germline, possibly due to a read error. V and J are TRBV27 and TRBJ2-7; 8 bases map to TRBD1. The CDR3 has 12 amino acids. The germline V gene has CDR1 MNHEY and CDR2 SMNVEV (reference sequence). Here the CDR3 reads CASRYPWGQDYF. As DNA, the CDR3 is TGTGCCAGCAGATACCCATGGGGACAGGATTATTTC.

The gene calls are TRBV29-1 and TRBJ2-3; tentative D call: TRBD2 (6 bases). Germline V gene sequence: CDR1 SQVTM, CDR2 ANQGSEA. Trimming removed 5 bases from V and 0 bases from J, with 6 bases in between. The CDR3 is 12 amino acids. The CDR3 nucleotides read TGCAGCGTTCGGGAGAGCACAGATACGCAGTATTTT. It yields the protein CSVRESTDTQYF.

For this clone: One end of the junction is discordant with germline, which a read error may explain. The J gene is TRBJ2-7, the V gene TRBV19; D is ambiguous. Germline lookup yields CDR1 LNHDA and CDR2 SQIVND (reference sequence). CDR3 length: 12 amino acids. The CDR3 coding sequence is TGTGCCAGTAGCATAGACGGGTACGAGCAGTACTTC. Translated: CASSIDGYEQYF.

The chain recombines TRBV10-3 with TRBJ2-1, with 13 bases fitting TRBD2. Per germline, CDR1 ENHRY and CDR2 SYGVKD. The CDR3 is made up of 17 amino acids. V shed 4 bases and J 10 bases; nucleotides not matched to a gene: 13. CDR3 in amino acids: CAISVDSLTSGRGEQFF. CDR3 bases: TGTGCCATCAGTGTTGACAGCTTAACTAGCGGGAGGGGCGAGCAGTTCTTC.

The chain carries TRBV19 and TRBJ1-5; D remains unclear. CDR3 length: 12 amino acids. The ends were cut back, 4 bases at V and 7 bases at J, with 8 bases in the middle. In germline, CDR1 is LNHDA, CDR2 SQIVND (reference sequence). The CDR3 loop is CASSKRSQPQHF. In DNA, the CDR3 is TGTGCCAGTAGTAAGAGATCGCAGCCCCAGCATTTT.

A single count supports this clone. The genes are TRBV5-1 and TRBJ2-3, with D possibly matching TRBD2 (7 bases). The CDR3 is 15 residues long. The V gene lost 0 bases and the J gene lost 4 bases, with 12 bases spanning the gap. The germline CDR1 and CDR2 sequences are SGHRS and YFSETQ. Written as DNA, the CDR3 is TGCGCCAGCAGCTTGGAGGGGGGGTTCGCAGATACGCAGTATTTT. Amino acid sequence: CASSLEGGFADTQYF.

This chain connects TRBV5-1 to TRBJ1-2; D unclear. Germline V gene lookup returns CDR1 SGHRS and CDR2 YFSETQ. V lost 0 bases, J lost 2 bases, and 8 bases lay in between. The CDR3 is 14 amino acids. The CDR3 sequence: CASSLDMINYGYTF. As DNA, the CDR3 is TGCGCCAGCAGCTTGGACATGATCAACTATGGCTACACCTTC.

The rearrangement uses TRBV28 and TRBJ2-7; possible D gene TRBD2, 5 bases. V lost 2 bases and J 6 bases, leaving 17 bases between the germline ends. Germline V gives CDR1 MDHEN, CDR2 SYDVKM. This CDR3 region has 15 residues. CDR3 loop: CASSLTGEGSLEQYF. The CDR3 bases are TGTGCCAGCAGTTTAACGGGCGAGGGTTCGCTCGAGCAGTACTTC.

The chain employs TRBV21-1 and TRBJ1-6; TRBD1 is the table's D call and was not checked against the DNA. TRBV21-1 is termed a pseudogene. The CDR3 loop spans 15 amino acids. The DNA of the CDR3 is TGTGCCAGCAGCAAATCCGGCAGGGGTCGATCACCCCTCCACTTT. This gives the protein CASSKSGRGRSPLHF.

This clone appeared a few times. The V call is TRBV7-8, the J call TRBJ1-2; 11 nucleotides align to TRBD1. This CDR3 spans 20 amino acids. The germline V gene has CDR1 SGHVS and CDR2 FQNEAQ. V was pared by 5 bases and J by 6 bases, with 23 bases of the junction left unmatched. CDR3 sequence: CASSPTYSWTGGSTSDGYTF. CDR3 nucleotides: TGTGCCAGCAGCCCAACCTACTCGTGGACAGGGGGCTCTACTTCGGATGGCTACACCTTC.

The chain couples TRBV27 to TRBJ1-4; D gene ambiguous. Germline CDR1 reads MNHEY; CDR2 reads SMNVEV (reference sequence). The CDR3 has 16 amino acids. V was clipped by 3 bases and J by 0 bases, with 11 bases between them. The CDR3 sequence is CASSFAPAATNEKLFF. The CDR3 DNA follows: TGTGCCAGCAGTTTCGCGCCAGCGGCAACTAATGAAAAACTGTTTTTT.

The J gene is TRBJ2-1, the V gene TRBV5-4; D is perhaps TRBD1 (5 bases). CDR1 and CDR2 (germline): SGHNT, YYREEE (reference sequence). The length of the CDR3 is 14 residues. Trimming cost V 0 bases and J 13 bases, with 17 bases left between them. The CDR3 coding sequence is TGTGCCAGCAGCTTGGAGGGGTCGCGGCAGACCCAGTTCTTC. Protein product: CASSLEGSRQTQFF.

V is TRBV6-1 and J is TRBJ2-4; D might be TRBD1 (7 bases). CDR3 length: 14 amino acids. Germline V gives CDR1 MNHNS, CDR2 SASEGT. Trimming left V 5 bases short and J 8 bases short, with 16 bases between. The CDR3 DNA reads TGTGCCAGCAGTACACAGGGGCGGGGAGACATTCAGTACTTC. Amino acid sequence: CASSTQGRGDIQYF.